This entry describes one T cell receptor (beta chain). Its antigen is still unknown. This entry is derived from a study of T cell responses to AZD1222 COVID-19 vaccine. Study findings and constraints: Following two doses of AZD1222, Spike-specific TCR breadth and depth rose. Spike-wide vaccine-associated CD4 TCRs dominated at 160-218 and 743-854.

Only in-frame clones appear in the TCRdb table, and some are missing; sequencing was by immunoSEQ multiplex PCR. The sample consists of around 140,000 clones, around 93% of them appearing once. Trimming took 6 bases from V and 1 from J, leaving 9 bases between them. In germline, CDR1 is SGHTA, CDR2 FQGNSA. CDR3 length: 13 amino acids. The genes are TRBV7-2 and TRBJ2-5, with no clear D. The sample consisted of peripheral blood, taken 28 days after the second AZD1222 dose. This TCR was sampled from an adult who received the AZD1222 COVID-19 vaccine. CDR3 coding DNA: TGTGCCAGCAGAGTTACAGCCCAAGAGACCCAGTACTTC. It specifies CASRVTAQETQYF.